A single TCR beta chain is shown here with its context. The record originates from a study of T cells expressing NK-cell markers. Whole-study context: Sequenced donors, eight in total, included seven who were HCMV-seropositive and one who was seronegative.

TCRdb reprocessed the 5' RACE reads, keeping one entry per CDR3 protein, no DNA. Recorded for this sample: a few hundred thousand distinct CDR3 sequences. Material for sequencing was blood T cells: a sorted CD56 or NKG2C T cell subset, CD4+ or CD8+ T cells, or bulk PBMC T cells (not recorded which). This TCR came from a man aged 18-75 years in good health.

The CDR3 sequence: CASSSARGNTEAFF. The chain employs TRBV6-2 or TRBV6-3 and TRBJ1-1. This CDR3 region has 14 residues. CDR1 is MNHEY and CDR2 is SVGEGT in the germline V gene.